The 25 T cell receptor beta chains below come from one sample, sequenced in a study of T cells expressing NK-cell markers. Each CDR3 protein gets one entry in TCRdb, which reprocessed the 5' RACE reads and gives no DNA. The table for this sample gives 150,000 to 170,000 distinct CDR3 sequences. Sequenced material: blood T cells: a sorted CD56 or NKG2C T cell subset, CD4+ or CD8+ T cells, or bulk PBMC T cells (not recorded which). All receptors derive from a woman aged 45-65 years in good health.

The J gene is TRBJ2-1, the V gene TRBV6-5; TCRdb gives TRBD2 as the D gene, but with no DNA this cannot be confirmed. The CDR3 covers 14 residues. The V gene's germline CDR1 is MNHEY and CDR2 SVGAGI. The CDR3 here is CASSPAGGSNEQFF.

The rearrangement uses TRBV5-1 and TRBJ2-5; as DNA is missing, the TRBD2 call by TCRdb cannot be tested. The CDR3 covers 16 residues. Per germline, CDR1 SGHRS and CDR2 YFSETQ. The CDR3 region is CASSLAPTSPQETQYF.

The J gene is TRBJ2-3, the V gene TRBV27. This CDR3 is 15 amino acids long. Germline CDR1 is MNHEY and CDR2 is SMNVEV (reference sequence). CDR3 in amino acids: CASSLLVTYTDTQYF.

This chain connects TRBV27 to TRBJ2-7; without DNA, the TCRdb call of TRBD1 cannot be checked. Germline CDR1 MNHEY, CDR2 SMNVEV (reference sequence). The CDR3 covers 11 residues. CDR3 loop: CASSSPQGQYF.

The V and J genes are TRBV12-3 or TRBV12-4 and TRBJ2-6; the D gene TCRdb calls, TRBD1, cannot be checked with no DNA. The CDR3 has 19 residues. The CDR3 reads CASRTSTGQGATGANVLTF.

The chain links TRBV12-3 or TRBV12-4 to TRBJ2-5; TCRdb lists TRBD1, though no DNA is available to test this call. The CDR3 length is 21 residues. The CDR3: CASSSLTGRLHDAENRETQYF.

CDR3 in amino acids: CASSLEGFVYTQYF. This chain connects TRBV7-8 to TRBJ2-3. CDR3 length: 14 amino acids. The germline V gene has CDR1 SGHVS and CDR2 FQNEAQ. Complete variable domain (other parts from reference TRBV7-8 and TRBJ2-3): GAGVSQSPRYKVAKRGQDVALRCDPISGHVSLFWYQQALGQGPEFLTYFQNEAQLDKSGLPSDRFFAERPEGSVSTLKIQRTQQEDSAVYLCASSLEGFVYTQYFGPGTRLTVL.

The chain has TRBV7-7 and TRBJ2-3; with no DNA, the TCRdb D assignment of TRBD2 cannot be verified. Germline-derived CDR1 and CDR2 are SSHAT and FNYEAQ (reference sequence). CDR3 length equals 14 residues. The CDR3 spells CASSLTSGSATQYF.

The J gene is TRBJ2-3, the V gene TRBV19; TCRdb proposes TRBD2, but this gene call is untestable without DNA. This CDR3 is 16 amino acids long. Germline V gene data show CDR1 as LNHDA and CDR2 as SQIVND (reference sequence). CDR3 loop: CASSIGLAGIPDTQYF.

The CDR3 reads CSVDTSGKRGYGYTF. The genes are TRBV29-1 and TRBJ1-2; the D gene TCRdb calls, TRBD1, cannot be checked with no DNA. CDR1 and CDR2 from the germline V gene are SQVTM and ANQGSEA. The CDR3 spans 15 residues.

V is TRBV9 and J is TRBJ2-1; the D gene TCRdb calls, TRBD1, cannot be checked with no DNA. CDR1 is SGDLS and CDR2 is YYNGEE in the germline V gene. The CDR3 totals 16 residues. CDR3 in amino acids: CASSVVEGGYYNEQFF.

The chain is built from TRBV11-2 and TRBJ2-1; TCRdb calls TRBD2, which cannot be checked without DNA. Germline V gene sequence: CDR1 SGHAT, CDR2 FQNNGV. The CDR3 runs 15 residues. CDR3: CASSTSGGPYNEQFF.

V is TRBV7-2 and J is TRBJ2-1; the TRBD2 assignment by TCRdb is unverifiable without DNA. The CDR3 length is 18 residues. Germline lookup yields CDR1 SGHTA and CDR2 FQGNSA. The CDR3 loop reads CASLNLPGLAGENPEQFF.

The rearrangement links TRBV12-3 or TRBV12-4 to TRBJ2-3; TCRdb selects TRBD2, and the lack of DNA leaves this call unchecked. This CDR3 is built from 17 residues. The CDR3: CASSFPQRTSYRDTQYF.

This chain uses TRBV10-3 with TRBJ2-2; no DNA is available, so the TRBD1 call from TCRdb remains unchecked. CDR3 length: 16 amino acids. Looked up from germline, CDR1 is ENHRY and CDR2 is SYGVKD. CDR3 residues: CAIGGLTGSNTGELFF.

The genes are TRBV25-1 and TRBJ1-2. The CDR3 is 15 residues long. CDR1 is MGHDK and CDR2 is SYGVNS in the germline V gene. CDR3 loop: CASSDEAATVYGYTF.

The chain uses TRBV12-3 or TRBV12-4 and TRBJ2-3; TCRdb calls TRBD1, which cannot be checked without DNA. The CDR3 has 20 amino acids. The CDR3 loop is CASSSPWVAGRKPSTDTQYF.

This sequence joins TRBV5-4 and TRBJ2-1; TCRdb reports TRBD2, a call that lacks DNA to check it against. CDR3 length: 18 residues. Germline CDR1 is SGHNT and CDR2 is YYREEE (reference sequence). The CDR3 loop is CATAGTSGSIWADNEQFF.

CDR3 region: CASSQDWGTTDTQYF. The gene calls are TRBV4-1 and TRBJ2-3; checking the TCRdb D call of TRBD1 is not possible without DNA. CDR1 and CDR2 (germline): MGHRA, YSYEKL. The CDR3 extends over 15 amino acids.

The V gene is TRBV27, the J gene TRBJ2-3; TCRdb returns TRBD2, unconfirmable since there is no DNA. The length of the CDR3 is 14 residues. Germline V gives CDR1 MNHEY, CDR2 SMNVEV (reference sequence). Here the CDR3 reads CASSYVSGTDTQYF.

The V gene is TRBV6-5, the J gene TRBJ1-1. The germline V gene has CDR1 MNHEY and CDR2 SVGAGI. The CDR3 is 13 amino acids. CDR3 residues: CASRSTEVAEAFF.

This chain joins TRBV7-9 and TRBJ2-3; TCRdb selects TRBD1, and the lack of DNA leaves this call unchecked. Germline V gives CDR1 SEHNR, CDR2 FQNEAQ (reference sequence). The CDR3 covers 16 residues. This CDR3 reads CASSPSSGQGSDTQYF.

This chain links TRBV7-9 with TRBJ2-1; TCRdb calls TRBD1, which cannot be checked without DNA. CDR1 and CDR2 (germline): SEHNR, FQNEAQ (reference sequence). This CDR3 region has 14 residues. CDR3 in amino acids: CASSPGKEYNEQFF.

The chain is built from TRBV14 and TRBJ2-5; TCRdb selects TRBD2, and the lack of DNA leaves this call unchecked. Germline CDR1 is SGHDN and CDR2 is FVKESK. This CDR3 region has 17 residues. The CDR3 is CASSPGAGPGVGETQYF. Filled out from reference TRBV14 and TRBJ2-5, the complete variable domain reads EAGVTQFPSHSVIEKGQTVTLRCDPISGHDNLYWYRRVMGKEIKFLLHFVKESKQDESGMPNNRFLAERTGGTYSTLKVQPAELEDSGVYFCASSPGAGPGVGETQYFGPGTRLLVL.

The chain joins TRBV12-3 or TRBV12-4 to TRBJ2-5. The CDR3 sequence is 14 residues long. CDR3 sequence: CASSFIGHQETQYF.